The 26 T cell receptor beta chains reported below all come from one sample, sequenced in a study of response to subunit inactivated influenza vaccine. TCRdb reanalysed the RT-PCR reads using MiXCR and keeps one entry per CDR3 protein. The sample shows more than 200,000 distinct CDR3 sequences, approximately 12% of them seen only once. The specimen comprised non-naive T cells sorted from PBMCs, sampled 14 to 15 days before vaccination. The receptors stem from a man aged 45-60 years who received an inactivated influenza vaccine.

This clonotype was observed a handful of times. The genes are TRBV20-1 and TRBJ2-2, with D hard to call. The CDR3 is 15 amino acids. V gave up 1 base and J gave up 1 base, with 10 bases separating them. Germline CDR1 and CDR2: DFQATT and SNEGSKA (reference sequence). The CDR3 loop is CSARAGNLNTGELFF. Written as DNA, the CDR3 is TGCAGTGCTAGAGCCGGAAACTTGAACACCGGGGAGCTGTTTTTT.

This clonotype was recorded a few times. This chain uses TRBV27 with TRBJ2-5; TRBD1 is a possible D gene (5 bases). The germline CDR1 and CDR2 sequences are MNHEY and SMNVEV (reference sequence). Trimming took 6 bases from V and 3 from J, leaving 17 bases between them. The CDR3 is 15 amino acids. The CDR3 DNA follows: TGTGCCAGCAGCCCTTTGGGGCCAGGAGAAGAGACCCAGTACTTC. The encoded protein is CASSPLGPGEETQYF.

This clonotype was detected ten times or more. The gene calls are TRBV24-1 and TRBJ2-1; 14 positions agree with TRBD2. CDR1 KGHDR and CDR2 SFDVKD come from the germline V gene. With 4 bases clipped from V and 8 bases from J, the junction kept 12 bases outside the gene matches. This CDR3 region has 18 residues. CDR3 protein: CATSDPGTSGRGSDEQFF. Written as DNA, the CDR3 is TGTGCCACCAGTGACCCCGGGACTAGCGGGAGAGGGTCGGATGAGCAGTTCTTC.

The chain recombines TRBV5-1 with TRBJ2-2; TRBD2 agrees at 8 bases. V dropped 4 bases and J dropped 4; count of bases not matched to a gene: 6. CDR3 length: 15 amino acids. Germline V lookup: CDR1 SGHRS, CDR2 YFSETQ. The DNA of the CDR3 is TGCGCCAGCAGCGAAAGCGGGGGAGTCACCGGGGAGCTGTTTTTT. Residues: CASSESGGVTGELFF.

The CDR3 region has the DNA TGTGCCAGCAGTTCCTTAGCGGGAGGGTGGAATGAGCAGTTCTTC. This translates into CASSSLAGGWNEQFF. V and J are TRBV6-5 and TRBJ2-1; 11 positions match TRBD2. Trimming cost V 4 bases and J 7 bases; bases outside gene matches: 6. This CDR3 spans 15 amino acids. Germline values: CDR1 MNHEY, CDR2 SVGAGI.

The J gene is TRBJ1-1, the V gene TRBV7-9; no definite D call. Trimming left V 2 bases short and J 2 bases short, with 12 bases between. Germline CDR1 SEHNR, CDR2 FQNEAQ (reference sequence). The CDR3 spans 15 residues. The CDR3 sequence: CASSLMVSSNTEAFF. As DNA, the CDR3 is TGTGCCAGCAGCTTAATGGTCTCCAGTAACACTGAAGCTTTCTTT.

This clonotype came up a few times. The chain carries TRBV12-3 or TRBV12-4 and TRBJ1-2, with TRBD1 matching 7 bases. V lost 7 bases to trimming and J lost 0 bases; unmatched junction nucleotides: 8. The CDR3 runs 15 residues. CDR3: CASTSRTGANYGYTF. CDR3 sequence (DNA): TGTGCCAGCACATCAAGGACAGGAGCTAACTATGGCTACACCTTC.

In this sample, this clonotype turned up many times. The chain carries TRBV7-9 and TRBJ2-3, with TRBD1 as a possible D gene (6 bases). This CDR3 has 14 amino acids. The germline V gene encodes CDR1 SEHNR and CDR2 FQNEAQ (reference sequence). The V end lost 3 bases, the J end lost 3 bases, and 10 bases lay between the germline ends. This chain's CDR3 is CASSFGQTTDTQYF. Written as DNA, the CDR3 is TGTGCCAGCAGCTTCGGACAGACTACAGATACGCAGTATTTT.

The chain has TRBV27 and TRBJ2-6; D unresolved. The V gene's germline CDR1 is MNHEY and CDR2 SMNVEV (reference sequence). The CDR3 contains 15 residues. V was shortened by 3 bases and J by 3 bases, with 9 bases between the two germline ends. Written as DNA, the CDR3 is TGTGCCAGCAGTTTGGGGTTGGGTGGGGCCAACGTCCTGACTTTC. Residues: CASSLGLGGANVLTF.

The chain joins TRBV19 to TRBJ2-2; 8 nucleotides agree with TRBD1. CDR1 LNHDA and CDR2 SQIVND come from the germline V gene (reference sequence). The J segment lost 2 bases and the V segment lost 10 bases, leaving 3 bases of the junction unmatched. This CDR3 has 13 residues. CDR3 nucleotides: TGTGCCACTGACAGGGGAAACACCGGGGAGCTGTTTTTT. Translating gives CATDRGNTGELFF.

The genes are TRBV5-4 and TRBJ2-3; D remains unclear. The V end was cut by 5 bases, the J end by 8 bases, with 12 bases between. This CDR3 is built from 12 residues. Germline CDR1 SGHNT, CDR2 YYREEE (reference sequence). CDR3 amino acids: CASSPSDGTQYF. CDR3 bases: TGTGCCAGCAGTCCCTCGGATGGTACGCAGTATTTT.

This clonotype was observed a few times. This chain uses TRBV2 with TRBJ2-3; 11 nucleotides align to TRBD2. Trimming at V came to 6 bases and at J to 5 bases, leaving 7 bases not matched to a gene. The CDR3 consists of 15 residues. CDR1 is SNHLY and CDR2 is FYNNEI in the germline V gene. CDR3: CASSLLAGVRDTQYF. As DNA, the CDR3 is TGTGCCAGCAGCCTACTAGCGGGAGTAAGAGATACGCAGTATTTT.

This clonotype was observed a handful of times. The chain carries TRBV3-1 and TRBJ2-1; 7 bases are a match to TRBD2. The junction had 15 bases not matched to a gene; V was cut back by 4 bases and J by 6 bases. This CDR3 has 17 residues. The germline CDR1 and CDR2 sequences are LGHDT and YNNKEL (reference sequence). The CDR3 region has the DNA TGTGCCAGCAGCCCCCAGGGCAGGACTAGGATAGGCAATGAGCAGTTCTTC. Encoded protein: CASSPQGRTRIGNEQFF.

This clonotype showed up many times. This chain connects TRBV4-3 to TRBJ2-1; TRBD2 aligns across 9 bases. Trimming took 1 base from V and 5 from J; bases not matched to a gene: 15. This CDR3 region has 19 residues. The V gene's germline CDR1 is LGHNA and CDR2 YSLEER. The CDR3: CASSQVSRGRAGLNNEQFF. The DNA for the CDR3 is TGCGCCAGCAGCCAAGTATCACGCGGGAGGGCCGGTTTAAACAATGAGCAGTTCTTC.

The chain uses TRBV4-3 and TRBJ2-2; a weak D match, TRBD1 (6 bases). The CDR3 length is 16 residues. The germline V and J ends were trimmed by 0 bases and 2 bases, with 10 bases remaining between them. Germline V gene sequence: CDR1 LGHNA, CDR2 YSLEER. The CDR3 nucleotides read TGCGCCAGCAGCCAAGACAGGGGTGCAAACACCGGGGAGCTGTTTTTT. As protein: CASSQDRGANTGELFF.

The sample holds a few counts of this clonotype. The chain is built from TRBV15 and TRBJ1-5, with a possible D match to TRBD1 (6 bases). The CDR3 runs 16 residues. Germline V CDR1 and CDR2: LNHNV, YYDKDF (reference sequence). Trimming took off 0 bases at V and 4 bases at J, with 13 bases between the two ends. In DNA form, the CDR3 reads TGTGCCACCAGCAGAGAATACCCGAGGGGGAATCAGCCCCAGCATTTT. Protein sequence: CATSREYPRGNQPQHF.

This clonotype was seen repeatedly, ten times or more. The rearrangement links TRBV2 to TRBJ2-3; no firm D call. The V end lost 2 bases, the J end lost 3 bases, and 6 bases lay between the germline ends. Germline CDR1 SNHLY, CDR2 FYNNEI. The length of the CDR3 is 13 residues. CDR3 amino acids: CASSETATDTQYF. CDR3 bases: TGTGCCAGCAGTGAAACGGCGACAGATACGCAGTATTTT.

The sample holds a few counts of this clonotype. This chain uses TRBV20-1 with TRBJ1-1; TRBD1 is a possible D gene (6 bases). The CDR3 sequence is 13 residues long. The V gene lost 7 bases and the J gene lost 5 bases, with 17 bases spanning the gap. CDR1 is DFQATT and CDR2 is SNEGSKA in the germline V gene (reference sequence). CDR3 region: CSVKRGVLTEAFF. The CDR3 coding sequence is TGCAGTGTCAAGAGGGGGGTTCTGACTGAAGCTTTCTTT.

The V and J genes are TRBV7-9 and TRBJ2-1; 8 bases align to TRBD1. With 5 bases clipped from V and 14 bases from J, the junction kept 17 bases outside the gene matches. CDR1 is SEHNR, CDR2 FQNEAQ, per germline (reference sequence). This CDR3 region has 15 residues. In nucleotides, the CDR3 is TGTGCCAGCAGCCAAATGACAGGGGAAGGAGTGATGAAGTTCTTC. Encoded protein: CASSQMTGEGVMKFF. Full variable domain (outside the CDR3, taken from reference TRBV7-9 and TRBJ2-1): DTGVSQNPRHKITKRGQNVTFRCDPISEHNRLYWYRQTLGQGPEFLTYFQNEAQLEKSRLLSDRFSAERPKGSFSTLEIQRTEQGDSAMYLCASSQMTGEGVMKFFGPGTRLTVL.

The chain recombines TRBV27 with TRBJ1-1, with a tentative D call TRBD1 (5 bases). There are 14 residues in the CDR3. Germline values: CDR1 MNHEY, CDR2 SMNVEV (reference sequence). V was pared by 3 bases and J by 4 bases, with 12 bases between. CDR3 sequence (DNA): TGTGCCAGCAGTTTTGGGGGTAGGACCACTGAAGCTTTCTTT. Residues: CASSFGGRTTEAFF.

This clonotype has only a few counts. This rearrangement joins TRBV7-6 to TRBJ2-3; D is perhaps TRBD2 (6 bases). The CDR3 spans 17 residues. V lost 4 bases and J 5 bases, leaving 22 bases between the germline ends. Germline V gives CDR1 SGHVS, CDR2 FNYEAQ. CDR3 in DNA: TGTGCCAGCAGCTCCTATGGGGGAGGAAGGATCAAAGATACGCAGTATTTT. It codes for CASSSYGGGRIKDTQYF.

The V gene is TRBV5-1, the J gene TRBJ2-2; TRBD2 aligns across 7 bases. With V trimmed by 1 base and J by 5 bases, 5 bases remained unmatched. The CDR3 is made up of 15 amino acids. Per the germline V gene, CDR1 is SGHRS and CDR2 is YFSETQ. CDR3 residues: CASSLLQGGTGELFF. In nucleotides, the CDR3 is TGCGCCAGCAGCTTGCTGCAGGGAGGGACCGGGGAGCTGTTTTTT.

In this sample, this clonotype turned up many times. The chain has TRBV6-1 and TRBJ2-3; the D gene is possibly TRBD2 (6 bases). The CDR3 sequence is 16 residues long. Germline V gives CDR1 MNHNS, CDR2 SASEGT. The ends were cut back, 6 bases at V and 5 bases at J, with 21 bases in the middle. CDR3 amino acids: CASSSRDSYSLDTQYF. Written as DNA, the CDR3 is TGTGCCAGCAGCAGCCGGGACTCCTATAGTCTAGATACGCAGTATTTT.

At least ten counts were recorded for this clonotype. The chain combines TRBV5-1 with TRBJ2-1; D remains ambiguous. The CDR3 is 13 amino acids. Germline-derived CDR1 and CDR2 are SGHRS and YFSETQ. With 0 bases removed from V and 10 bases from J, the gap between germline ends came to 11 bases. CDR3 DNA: TGCGCCAGCAGCTTGGTTCTGGCCGAGGAGCAGTTCTTC. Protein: CASSLVLAEEQFF.

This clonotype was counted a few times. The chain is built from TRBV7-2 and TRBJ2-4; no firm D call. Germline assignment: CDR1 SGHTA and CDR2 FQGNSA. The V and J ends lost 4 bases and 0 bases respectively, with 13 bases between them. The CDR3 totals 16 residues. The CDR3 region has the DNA TGTGCCAGCAGCTCGGCAAGGGCTGCAGCCAAAAACATTCAGTACTTC. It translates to CASSSARAAAKNIQYF. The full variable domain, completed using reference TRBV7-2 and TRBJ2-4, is GAGVSQSPSNKVTEKGKDVELRCDPISGHTALYWYRQSLGQGLEFLIYFQGNSAPDKSGLPSDRFSAERTGGSVSTLTIQRTQQEDSAVYLCASSSARAAAKNIQYFGAGTRLSVL.

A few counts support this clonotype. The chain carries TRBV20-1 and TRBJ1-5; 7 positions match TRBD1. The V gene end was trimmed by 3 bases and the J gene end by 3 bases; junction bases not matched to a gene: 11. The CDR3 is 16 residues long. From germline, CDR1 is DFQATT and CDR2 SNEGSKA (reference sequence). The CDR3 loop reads CSARGMDRSPNQPQHF. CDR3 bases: TGCAGTGCTAGGGGAATGGACAGGTCTCCCAATCAGCCCCAGCATTTT.